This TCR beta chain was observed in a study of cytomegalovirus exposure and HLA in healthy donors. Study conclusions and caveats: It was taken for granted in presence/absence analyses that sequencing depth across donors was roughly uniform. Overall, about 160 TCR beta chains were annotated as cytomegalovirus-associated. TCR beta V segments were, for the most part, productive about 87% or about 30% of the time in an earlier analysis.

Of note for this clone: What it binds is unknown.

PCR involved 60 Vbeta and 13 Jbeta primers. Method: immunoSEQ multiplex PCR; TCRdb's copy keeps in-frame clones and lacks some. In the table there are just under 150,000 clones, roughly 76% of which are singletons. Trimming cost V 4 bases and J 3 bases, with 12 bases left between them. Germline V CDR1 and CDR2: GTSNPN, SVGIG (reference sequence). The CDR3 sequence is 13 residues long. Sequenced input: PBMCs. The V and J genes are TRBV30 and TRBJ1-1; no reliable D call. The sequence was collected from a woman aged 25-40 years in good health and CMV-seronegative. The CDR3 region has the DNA TGTGCCTGGAACCAAAGAGTAGACACTGAAGCTTTCTTT. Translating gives CAWNQRVDTEAFF.